The sequence of this T cell receptor beta chain was determined in a study of blood T cell repertoires in COVID-19. Background on the study: Some COVID-19 samples were acute and others convalescent; all came from the United States, Italy and Spain. The analysed material was cDNA or gDNA that came from T cells, B-cell-depleted T cells, or PBMCs.

V was cut by 7 bases and J by 4 bases, with 16 bases left in between. The V gene's germline CDR1 is MNHEY and CDR2 SVGAGI. The CDR3 length is 14 residues. Generated by immunoSEQ multiplex PCR, the TCRdb table keeps only in-frame clones and is missing some. The sample records fewer than 35,000 clones, just over 85% being singletons. Sequences were obtained from peripheral blood. The sequence derives from a human donor in a cohort sampled during active COVID-19. The chain is built from TRBV6-5 and TRBJ1-1, with D perhaps matching TRBD1 (6 bases). The CDR3 loop is CASILDRWGTEAFF. The DNA of the CDR3 is TGTGCCAGCATTCTGGACAGATGGGGCACTGAAGCTTTCTTT.